Listed below are T cell receptor beta chains from one sample, sequenced in a study of T cell responses to AZD1222 COVID-19 vaccine. Produced via immunoSEQ multiplex PCR; TCRdb's table is partial and in-frame only. This sample has tens of thousands of clones, with 90% found just once. The material was peripheral blood, obtained on day 0 of AZD1222 vaccination. These receptors all stem from an adult in good health. Each CDR3 is given with its conserved first and last residue. Fields, in order: clone size, J gene, D gene, V gene, CDR3 protein, CDR3 DNA. A D gene is named only where the DNA matches it firmly. Only part of the rows carry a size: once, few, many, or a class if the clone is expanded.

clone_size: -
j_call: TRBJ1-6
d_call: TRBD1
v_call: TRBV27
cdr3_aa: CASSPNRGRSPLHF
cdr3_nt: TGTGCCAGCAGTCCCAACAGGGGACGTTCACCCCTCCACTTT

clone_size: -
j_call: TRBJ1-3
d_call: TRBD1
v_call: TRBV7-9
cdr3_aa: CASSRDRRLSSGNTIYF
cdr3_nt: TGTGCCAGCAGCCGGGACAGAAGATTGAGCTCTGGAAACACCATATATTTT

clone_size: -
j_call: TRBJ2-2
d_call: -
v_call: TRBV15
cdr3_aa: CATALVGVTGELFF
cdr3_nt: TGTGCCACCGCTCTGGTGGGGGTCACCGGGGAGCTGTTTTTT

clone_size: -
j_call: TRBJ1-2
d_call: -
v_call: TRBV6-6
cdr3_aa: CASRTTWDGSNYGYTF
cdr3_nt: TGTGCCAGCAGAACGACTTGGGACGGGAGTAACTATGGCTACACCTTC

clone_size: -
j_call: TRBJ2-7
d_call: -
v_call: TRBV6-5
cdr3_aa: CASGRRGSYEQYF
cdr3_nt: TGTGCCAGCGGCCGTCGGGGAAGCTACGAGCAGTACTTC

clone_size: few
j_call: TRBJ2-2
d_call: -
v_call: TRBV19
cdr3_aa: CASRQGPGELFF
cdr3_nt: TGTGCCAGTAGACAGGGCCCCGGGGAGCTGTTTTTT

clone_size: -
j_call: TRBJ2-7
d_call: -
v_call: TRBV2
cdr3_aa: CASSFPQGRGEQYF
cdr3_nt: TGTGCCAGCAGCTTCCCGCAGGGAAGGGGCGAGCAGTACTTC

clone_size: -
j_call: TRBJ2-7
d_call: -
v_call: TRBV6-2/TRBV6-3
cdr3_aa: CASSYSRPLEQYF
cdr3_nt: TGTGCCAGCAGTTACTCGAGGCCTCTCGAGCAGTACTTC

clone_size: -
j_call: TRBJ1-6
d_call: -
v_call: TRBV5-4
cdr3_aa: CASSLTSSDSPLHF
cdr3_nt: TGTGCCAGCAGCTTGACCAGCTCCGATTCACCCCTCCACTTT

clone_size: once
j_call: TRBJ2-1
d_call: -
v_call: TRBV5-4
cdr3_aa: CASSRGEGLLEQFF
cdr3_nt: TGTGCCAGCAGCCGGGGCGAAGGGCTACTAGAGCAGTTCTTC

clone_size: -
j_call: TRBJ1-5
d_call: -
v_call: TRBV19
cdr3_aa: CASSPLNSNQPQHF
cdr3_nt: TGTGCCAGTAGTCCGCTAAATAGCAATCAGCCCCAGCATTTT

clone_size: -
j_call: TRBJ2-7
d_call: TRBD1
v_call: TRBV5-1
cdr3_aa: CASSSQWPGQGSEQYF
cdr3_nt: TGCGCCAGCAGCTCCCAATGGCCGGGACAGGGGAGCGAGCAGTACTTC

clone_size: once
j_call: TRBJ1-1
d_call: -
v_call: TRBV5-1
cdr3_aa: CASSLGAANLNTEAFF
cdr3_nt: TGCGCCAGCAGCTTGGGGGCAGCCAATCTGAACACTGAAGCTTTCTTT

clone_size: -
j_call: TRBJ2-1
d_call: TRBD2
v_call: TRBV20-1
cdr3_aa: CSASGGGMYNEQFF
cdr3_nt: TGCAGTGCTAGTGGGGGGGGGATGTACAATGAGCAGTTCTTC

clone_size: -
j_call: TRBJ1-5
d_call: -
v_call: TRBV18
cdr3_aa: CASSPKVGAGQPQHF
cdr3_nt: TGTGCCAGCTCACCTAAGGTAGGGGCGGGTCAGCCCCAGCATTTT

clone_size: -
j_call: TRBJ1-4
d_call: -
v_call: TRBV14
cdr3_aa: CASSPEGHSEKLFF
cdr3_nt: TGTGCCAGCAGCCCCGAAGGGCATTCTGAAAAACTGTTTTTT

clone_size: -
j_call: TRBJ2-7
d_call: -
v_call: TRBV14
cdr3_aa: CASSHAGVGGYEQYF
cdr3_nt: TGTGCCAGCAGCCACGCCGGGGTGGGCGGCTACGAGCAGTACTTC

clone_size: once
j_call: TRBJ2-7
d_call: -
v_call: TRBV15
cdr3_aa: CATSRDWGNYEQYF
cdr3_nt: TGTGCCACCAGCAGAGATTGGGGAAACTACGAGCAGTACTTC

clone_size: -
j_call: TRBJ1-4
d_call: -
v_call: TRBV7-6
cdr3_aa: CASSFGSMDIPNEKLFF
cdr3_nt: TGTGCCAGCAGCTTCGGGTCTATGGACATCCCAAATGAAAAACTGTTTTTT

clone_size: -
j_call: TRBJ1-6
d_call: -
v_call: TRBV30
cdr3_aa: CAWDTSGSPLHF
cdr3_nt: TGTGCCTGGGACACTAGCGGTTCACCCCTCCACTTT

clone_size: -
j_call: TRBJ1-1
d_call: -
v_call: TRBV18
cdr3_aa: CASLRESGRTEAFF
cdr3_nt: TGTGCCAGCTTACGTGAATCAGGGAGAACTGAAGCTTTCTTT

clone_size: -
j_call: TRBJ2-1
d_call: TRBD1
v_call: TRBV24-1
cdr3_aa: CATKSETGVNEQFF
cdr3_nt: TGTGCCACTAAATCCGAGACAGGGGTCAATGAGCAGTTCTTC

clone_size: -
j_call: TRBJ1-1
d_call: -
v_call: TRBV28
cdr3_aa: CASTTGLGAFF
cdr3_nt: TGTGCCAGCACAACAGGGTTGGGAGCTTTCTTT

clone_size: -
j_call: TRBJ1-4
d_call: -
v_call: TRBV5-1
cdr3_aa: CASRPRSTNEKLFF
cdr3_nt: TGCGCCAGCAGACCGAGATCAACTAATGAAAAACTGTTTTTT

clone_size: -
j_call: TRBJ1-5
d_call: TRBD1
v_call: TRBV6-5
cdr3_aa: CASSRDRGVQPQHF
cdr3_nt: TGTGCCAGCAGCCGGGACAGGGGAGTTCAGCCCCAGCATTTT

clone_size: -
j_call: TRBJ1-5
d_call: -
v_call: TRBV6-6
cdr3_aa: CASSYSIQGGQPQHF
cdr3_nt: TGTGCCAGCAGTTACTCGATCCAGGGAGGTCAGCCCCAGCATTTT

clone_size: -
j_call: TRBJ2-7
d_call: TRBD1
v_call: TRBV7-6
cdr3_aa: CASSPGQGLSYEQYF
cdr3_nt: TGTGCCAGCAGCCCGGGACAGGGGCTCTCCTACGAGCAGTACTTC

clone_size: once
j_call: TRBJ2-7
d_call: -
v_call: TRBV4-2
cdr3_aa: CASSQEGEYYEQYF
cdr3_nt: TGTGCCAGCAGCCAAGAGGGAGAGTACTACGAGCAGTACTTC

clone_size: -
j_call: TRBJ1-2
d_call: -
v_call: TRBV14
cdr3_aa: CASSPVGGRELMGYTF
cdr3_nt: TGTGCCAGCAGCCCGGTCGGGGGACGGGAGCTAATGGGCTACACCTTC

clone_size: -
j_call: TRBJ1-3
d_call: -
v_call: TRBV9
cdr3_aa: CASSVDYSGNTIYF
cdr3_nt: TGTGCCAGCAGCGTAGACTACTCTGGAAACACCATATATTTT

clone_size: -
j_call: TRBJ2-7
d_call: TRBD1
v_call: TRBV2
cdr3_aa: CASSPTGTGANEQYF
cdr3_nt: TGTGCCAGCAGTCCGACCGGGACAGGGGCAAACGAGCAGTACTTC

clone_size: -
j_call: TRBJ1-1
d_call: -
v_call: TRBV28
cdr3_aa: CASSQPGALNTEAFF
cdr3_nt: TGTGCCAGCAGTCAGCCAGGGGCCTTGAACACTGAAGCTTTCTTT

clone_size: -
j_call: TRBJ2-7
d_call: -
v_call: TRBV12-1
cdr3_aa: CASSPPRSGRRGEQYF
cdr3_nt: TGTGCCAGCAGCCCACCGCGCTCCGGGCGCAGGGGAGAGCAGTACTTC

clone_size: -
j_call: TRBJ1-1
d_call: -
v_call: TRBV19
cdr3_aa: CASSEGENTEAFF
cdr3_nt: TGTGCCAGTAGTGAGGGCGAGAACACTGAAGCTTTCTTT

clone_size: -
j_call: TRBJ2-4
d_call: TRBD1
v_call: TRBV28
cdr3_aa: CASNLPGQGGKNIQYF
cdr3_nt: TGTGCCAGCAACCTACCAGGACAGGGGGGGAAAAACATTCAGTACTTC

clone_size: -
j_call: TRBJ1-5
d_call: -
v_call: TRBV3-1/TRBV3-2
cdr3_aa: CASSLRDNNQPQHF
cdr3_nt: TGTGCCAGCAGCCTCCGGGACAACAATCAGCCCCAGCATTTT

clone_size: -
j_call: TRBJ1-2
d_call: -
v_call: TRBV28
cdr3_aa: CASRPGKHDGYTF
cdr3_nt: TGTGCCAGCAGACCGGGGAAGCATGATGGCTACACCTTC

clone_size: -
j_call: TRBJ1-5
d_call: -
v_call: TRBV19
cdr3_aa: CASSEQGDQPQHF
cdr3_nt: TGTGCCAGTAGTGAGCAGGGAGATCAGCCCCAGCATTTT

clone_size: -
j_call: TRBJ1-6
d_call: -
v_call: TRBV27
cdr3_aa: CASRKSSYNSPLHF
cdr3_nt: TGTGCCAGCAGGAAAAGCTCCTATAATTCACCCCTCCACTTT

clone_size: -
j_call: TRBJ1-5
d_call: -
v_call: TRBV18
cdr3_aa: CASSGDTSNQPQHF
cdr3_nt: TGTGCCAGCTCCGGGGACACTAGCAATCAGCCCCAGCATTTT

clone_size: -
j_call: TRBJ1-2
d_call: -
v_call: TRBV7-9
cdr3_aa: CASTLRGASGYTF
cdr3_nt: TGTGCCAGCACCCTGCGGGGAGCTAGCGGCTACACCTTC

clone_size: -
j_call: TRBJ2-2
d_call: -
v_call: TRBV9
cdr3_aa: CASSVVPANTGELFF
cdr3_nt: TGTGCCAGCAGCGTAGTTCCAGCGAACACCGGGGAGCTGTTTTTT

clone_size: -
j_call: TRBJ2-2
d_call: TRBD2
v_call: TRBV19
cdr3_aa: CASSNPGTSGRGGELFF
cdr3_nt: TGTGCCAGTAGTAACCCCGGGACTAGCGGGAGAGGAGGGGAGCTGTTTTTT

clone_size: -
j_call: TRBJ2-1
d_call: TRBD1
v_call: TRBV3-1/TRBV3-2
cdr3_aa: CASSQMGTGPRGQFF
cdr3_nt: TGTGCCAGCAGCCAAATGGGGACAGGGCCGCGGGGGCAGTTCTTC

clone_size: once
j_call: TRBJ1-4
d_call: -
v_call: TRBV2
cdr3_aa: CASSTETLNEKLFF
cdr3_nt: TGTGCCAGCAGCACCGAGACTCTTAATGAAAAACTGTTTTTT

clone_size: -
j_call: TRBJ2-5
d_call: TRBD2
v_call: TRBV7-6
cdr3_aa: CASSPIGLAGGVETQNF
cdr3_nt: TGTGCCAGCAGCCCAATAGGACTAGCGGGAGGGGTGGAGACCCAGAACTTC

clone_size: -
j_call: TRBJ2-7
d_call: TRBD2
v_call: TRBV9
cdr3_aa: CASSVAASGSYEQYF
cdr3_nt: TGTGCCAGCAGCGTAGCGGCTAGCGGGAGTTACGAGCAGTACTTC

clone_size: -
j_call: TRBJ1-1
d_call: TRBD1
v_call: TRBV7-3
cdr3_aa: CASSSRTGGTEAFF
cdr3_nt: TGTGCCAGCAGCTCAAGGACAGGGGGGACTGAAGCTTTCTTT

clone_size: -
j_call: TRBJ1-3
d_call: -
v_call: TRBV4-1
cdr3_aa: CASSPPESLSTGNTIYF
cdr3_nt: TGCGCCAGCAGCCCTCCGGAGTCCCTATCGACTGGAAACACCATATATTTT

clone_size: -
j_call: TRBJ1-4
d_call: -
v_call: TRBV6-5
cdr3_aa: CASSYGEKLFF
cdr3_nt: TGTGCCAGCAGTTACGGTGAAAAACTGTTTTTT

clone_size: -
j_call: TRBJ1-1
d_call: TRBD1
v_call: TRBV19
cdr3_aa: CASSRTGENTEAFF
cdr3_nt: TGTGCCAGTAGCAGGACAGGGGAGAACACTGAAGCTTTCTTT

clone_size: -
j_call: TRBJ2-2
d_call: TRBD2
v_call: TRBV30
cdr3_aa: CACTSGIGAGELFF
cdr3_nt: TGTGCCTGTACTAGCGGGATAGGCGCCGGGGAGCTGTTTTTT

clone_size: -
j_call: TRBJ2-7
d_call: TRBD1
v_call: TRBV19
cdr3_aa: CASSIQDRGSYEQYF
cdr3_nt: TGTGCCAGTAGTATTCAAGACAGGGGCTCCTACGAGCAGTACTTC